This T cell receptor (beta chain) was sequenced in a study of cytomegalovirus exposure and HLA in healthy donors. Study-wide results and caveats: The classifier was said to identify cytomegalovirus status with high specificity and sensitivity. In a later analysis, TCR beta V- and J-gene trimming was associated with a missense DCLRE1C variant. It was 164 TCR beta chains that were listed as cytomegalovirus-associated.

60 Vbeta and 13 Jbeta primers were used in PCR. Only in-frame clones appear in the TCRdb table, and some are missing; sequencing was by immunoSEQ multiplex PCR. The sample yields roughly 130,000 clones, roughly 70% seen once. This CDR3 spans 14 amino acids. Germline values: CDR1 MDHEN, CDR2 SYDVKM. The V end lost 6 bases, the J end lost 0 bases, and 8 bases lay between the germline ends. Notes on this clone: Its specificity is not known.

The source material was PBMCs. The rearrangement uses TRBV28 and TRBJ2-2; D gene uncertain. This clonotype originated in a man aged 40-50 years in good health and CMV-seropositive. The CDR3 loop is CASRPDTNTGELFF. As DNA, the CDR3 is TGTGCCAGCAGGCCAGATACGAACACCGGGGAGCTGTTTTTT. The variable domain in full, with the rest retrieved from reference TRBV28 and TRBJ2-2, is DVKVTQSSRYLVKRTGEKVFLECVQDMDHENMFWYRQDPGLGLRLIYFSYDVKMKEKGDIPEGYSVSREKKERFSLILESASTNQTSMYLCASRPDTNTGELFFGEGSRLTVL.